What follows describes a single T cell receptor beta chain. Its antigen is currently unknown. This specimen belongs to a study of OX40 agonist ivuxolimab in advanced cancers. Study-wide context: Intravenous ivuxolimab was administered to patients every 2 weeks at 0.01 to 10 mg/kg. People who had prior anti-PD-1, anti-PD-L1 or anti-CTLA-4 therapy could take part, and around 39% had some. General study findings and limits: At 0.1 to 3.0 mg/kg, CD4+ and CD8+ blood T cells expanded clonally by week 6.

Profiled with immunoSEQ multiplex PCR; TCRdb holds only in-frame clones, not every one. There are tens of thousands of clones in the sample; approximately 86% occur only once, and roughly 2% lies in the top ten. The V end was cut by 0 bases, the J end by 8 bases, with 10 bases between. CDR3 length: 13 residues. Germline lookup yields CDR1 MNHEY and CDR2 SVGAGI. The sequencing used CD4+ or CD8+ T cells sorted from blood, collected in a trial of the OX40 agonist ivuxolimab. The receptor was isolated from an adult with an advanced solid tumor such as melanoma, head and neck, liver or kidney cancer. This sequence joins TRBV6-5 and TRBJ1-2; D is unclear. In DNA form, the CDR3 reads TGTGCCAGCAGTTACTCCGGGCGGGAGGGCTACACCTTC. Translating it yields CASSYSGREGYTF.